Only a few counts were recorded for the clone carrying this TCR beta chain. Its target is unknown. CDR1 and CDR2 from the germline V gene are DFQATT and SNEGSKA (reference sequence). CDR3 size: 16 residues. V was trimmed by 3 bases and J by 2 bases, leaving 20 bases between them. The data were obtained in a study of early T cells in non-severe SARS-CoV-2 infection. Findings and caveats of the study: Anti-spike CD8 responses were favored by VDJdb matching, which missed private and CD4 specificities.

cDNA molecules, individually, were tagged with unique molecular identifiers. TCRdb re-called the 5' RACE reads with MiXCR, one entry per CDR3 protein. This table holds about 19,000 distinct CDR3 sequences, more than 4% found once. The origin of this receptor is an adult who was a healthcare worker with PCR-confirmed SARS-CoV-2 infection or an uninfected control (not recorded which). The sample taken for sequencing was whole blood. This rearrangement joins TRBV20-1 to TRBJ2-7; D remains unclear. Here the CDR3 reads CSASSSPLLPPYEQYF. In DNA form, the CDR3 reads TGCAGTGCTAGCTCCTCCCCCCTCCTTCCCCCCTACGAGCAGTACTTC.